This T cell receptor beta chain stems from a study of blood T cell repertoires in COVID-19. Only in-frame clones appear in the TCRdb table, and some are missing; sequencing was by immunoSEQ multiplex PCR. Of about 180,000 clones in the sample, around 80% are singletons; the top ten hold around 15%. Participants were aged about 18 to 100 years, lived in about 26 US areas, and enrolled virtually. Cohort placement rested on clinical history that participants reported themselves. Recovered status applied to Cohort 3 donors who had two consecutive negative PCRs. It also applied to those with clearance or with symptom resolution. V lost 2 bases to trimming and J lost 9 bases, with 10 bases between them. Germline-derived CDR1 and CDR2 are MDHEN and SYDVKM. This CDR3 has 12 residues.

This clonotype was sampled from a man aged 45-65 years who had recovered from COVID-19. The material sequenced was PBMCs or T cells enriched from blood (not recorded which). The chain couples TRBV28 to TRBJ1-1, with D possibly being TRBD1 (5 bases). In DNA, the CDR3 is TGTGCCAGCAGTTTAGGGGCGAGGAAAGCTTTCTTT. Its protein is CASSLGARKAFF.